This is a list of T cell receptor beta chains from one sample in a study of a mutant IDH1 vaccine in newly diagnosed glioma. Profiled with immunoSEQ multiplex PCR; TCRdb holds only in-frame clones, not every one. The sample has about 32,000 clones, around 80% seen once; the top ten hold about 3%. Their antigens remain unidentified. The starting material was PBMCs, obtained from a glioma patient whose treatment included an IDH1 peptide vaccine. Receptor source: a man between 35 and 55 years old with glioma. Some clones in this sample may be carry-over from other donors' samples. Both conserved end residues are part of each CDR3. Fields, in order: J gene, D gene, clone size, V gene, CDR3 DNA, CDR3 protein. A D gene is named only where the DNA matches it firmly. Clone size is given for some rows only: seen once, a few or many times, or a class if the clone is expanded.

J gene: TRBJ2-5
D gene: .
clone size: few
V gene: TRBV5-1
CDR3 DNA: TGCGCCAGCAGCCTGAACCTCGGAGAGACCCAGTACTTC
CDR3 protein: CASSLNLGETQYF

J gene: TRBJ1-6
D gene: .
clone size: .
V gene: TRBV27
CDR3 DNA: TGTGCCAGCCGCCGGGGTAATTCACCCCTCCACTTT
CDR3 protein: CASRRGNSPLHF

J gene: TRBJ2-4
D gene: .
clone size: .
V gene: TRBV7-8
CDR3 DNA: TGTGCCAGCAGCTTAGCGTCATCAAACATTCAGTACTTC
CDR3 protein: CASSLASSNIQYF

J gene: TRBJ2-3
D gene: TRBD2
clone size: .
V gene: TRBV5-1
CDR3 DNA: TGCGCCAGCAGCTTGGGGGGGACTAGCGGCGCTAGCACAGATACGCAGTATTTT
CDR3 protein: CASSLGGTSGASTDTQYF

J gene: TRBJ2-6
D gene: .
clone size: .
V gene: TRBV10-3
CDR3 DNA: TGTGCCATCAGTGAGCTAGGGCCATCCACAACTGGGGCCAACGTCCTGACTTTC
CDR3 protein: CAISELGPSTTGANVLTF

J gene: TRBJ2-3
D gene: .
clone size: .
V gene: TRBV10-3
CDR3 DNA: TGTGCCATCAGCGCAGCGGGTAGCACAGATACGCAGTATTTT
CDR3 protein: CAISAAGSTDTQYF

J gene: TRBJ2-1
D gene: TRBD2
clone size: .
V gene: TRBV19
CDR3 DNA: TGTGCCAGGTCCGAGAGAGGGCTAGCGGGGGCTAGCTCCTACAATGAGCAGTTCTTC
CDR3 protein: CARSERGLAGASSYNEQFF

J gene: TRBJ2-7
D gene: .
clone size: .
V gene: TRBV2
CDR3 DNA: TGTGCCAGCAGACCCGGGACATGGAGCTCCTACGAGCAGTACTTC
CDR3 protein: CASRPGTWSSYEQYF

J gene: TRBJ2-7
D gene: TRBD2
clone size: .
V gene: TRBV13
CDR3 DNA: TGTGCCAGCAGCAACCTCGCCCGGGGGGGTCTAGCGGGGGGGCTAGCCTACGAGCAGTACTTC
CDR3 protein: CASSNLARGGLAGGLAYEQYF

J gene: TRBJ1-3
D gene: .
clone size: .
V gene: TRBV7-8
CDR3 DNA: TGTGCCAGCAGCTTCCACAGGGAACCTGGAAACACCATATATTTT
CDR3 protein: CASSFHREPGNTIYF